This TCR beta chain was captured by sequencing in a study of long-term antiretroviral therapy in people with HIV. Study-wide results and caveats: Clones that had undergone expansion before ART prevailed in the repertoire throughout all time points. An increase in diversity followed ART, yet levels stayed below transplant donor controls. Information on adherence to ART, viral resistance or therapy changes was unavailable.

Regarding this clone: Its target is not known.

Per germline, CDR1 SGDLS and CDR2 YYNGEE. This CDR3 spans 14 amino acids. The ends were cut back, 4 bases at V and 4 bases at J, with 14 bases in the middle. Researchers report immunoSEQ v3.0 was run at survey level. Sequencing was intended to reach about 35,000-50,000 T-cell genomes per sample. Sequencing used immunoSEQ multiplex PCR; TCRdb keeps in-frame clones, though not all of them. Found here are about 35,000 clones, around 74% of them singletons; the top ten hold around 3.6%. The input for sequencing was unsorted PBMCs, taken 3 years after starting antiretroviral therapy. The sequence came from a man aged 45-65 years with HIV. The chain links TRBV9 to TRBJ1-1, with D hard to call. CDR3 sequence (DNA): TGTGCCAGCAGCCCCCTCGCTCTGGGCACTGAAGCTTTCTTT. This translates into CASSPLALGTEAFF.